Below, 27 T cell receptor beta chains from the same sample are listed, as sequenced in a study of identical twins. TCRdb reanalysed the 5' RACE reads using MiXCR and keeps one entry per CDR3 protein. This sample has 200,000 to 250,000 distinct CDR3 sequences, with 6% to 7% found just once. These same records also appear under a second study, on T cells expressing NK-cell markers.

The sample comprised CD8+ T cells sorted from blood. Every receptor here comes from a young woman in good health.

This clonotype was picked up a small number of times. The chain combines TRBV9 with TRBJ1-1, with TRBD1 as a possible D gene (5 bases). CDR1 and CDR2 from the germline V gene are SGDLS and YYNGEE. V was cut by 2 bases and J by 1 base, with 9 bases left in between. This CDR3 comprises 14 residues. CDR3 DNA sequence: TGTGCCAGCAGCGTGGGGACGGAGAACACTGAAGCTTTCTTT. Translation: CASSVGTENTEAFF.

This clonotype was seen a handful of times. V gene TRBV5-1 combines with J gene TRBJ1-1; D unresolved. The germline V and J ends were trimmed by 0 bases and 1 base, with 7 bases remaining between them. CDR3 length: 14 amino acids. Per the germline V gene, CDR1 is SGHRS and CDR2 is YFSETQ. DNA of the CDR3: TGCGCCAGCAGCTTGGCCACCCAGAACACTGAAGCTTTCTTT. It is translated as CASSLATQNTEAFF.

This clonotype was counted between two and nine times. The CDR3 spells CASSKGQGVNTEAFF. Written as DNA, the CDR3 is TGTGCCAGCAGCAAGGGACAGGGGGTGAACACTGAAGCTTTCTTT. This chain uses TRBV7-9 with TRBJ1-1; TRBD1 matches at 11 bases. V dropped 5 bases and J dropped 0; count of bases not matched to a gene: 2. Germline V CDR1 and CDR2: SEHNR, FQNEAQ (reference sequence). CDR3 length equals 15 residues.

This clonotype showed up just a few times. V and J are TRBV10-2 and TRBJ2-7, with 8 bases fitting TRBD2. Losses at the gene ends were 8 bases for V and 6 bases for J; bases not matched to a gene: 3. The CDR3 is 11 amino acids. Germline CDR1 WSHSY, CDR2 SAAADI. CDR3: CASRSGSEQYF. Here the CDR3 DNA reads TGCGCCAGCCGAAGCGGGAGCGAGCAGTACTTC.

DNA of the CDR3: TGTGCCAGCAGCTTGGCGAGACTATCGATTCGGGAGACCCAGTACTTC. It encodes CASSLARLSIRETQYF. The chain uses TRBV7-8 and TRBJ2-5, with D maybe TRBD2 (5 bases). Germline CDR1 is SGHVS and CDR2 is FQNEAQ. The CDR3 loop spans 16 amino acids. Trimming took off 3 bases at V and 5 bases at J, with 19 bases between the two ends. Based on the CDR3 plus reference TRBV7-8 and TRBJ2-5, the full variable domain is GAGVSQSPRYKVAKRGQDVALRCDPISGHVSLFWYQQALGQGPEFLTYFQNEAQLDKSGLPSDRFFAERPEGSVSTLKIQRTQQEDSAVYLCASSLARLSIRETQYFGPGTRLLVL.

This clonotype was observed at least ten times. The chain has TRBV20-1 and TRBJ2-1; 10 bases line up with TRBD1. Per germline, CDR1 DFQATT and CDR2 SNEGSKA (reference sequence). V dropped 6 bases and J dropped 3; count of bases not matched to a gene: 5. This CDR3 contains 14 residues. CDR3 in DNA: TGCAGTGCCGCCGGACAGGGGGACTACAATGAGCAGTTCTTC. It translates to CSAAGQGDYNEQFF.

In this sample, this clonotype turned up many times. V usage is TRBV15 and J usage is TRBJ1-3; D uncertain. Germline V gene data show CDR1 as LNHNV and CDR2 as YYDKDF (reference sequence). Trimming took 0 bases from V and 0 from J, leaving 6 bases between them. CDR3 length: 15 amino acids. CDR3 coding DNA: TGTGCCACCAGCAGAGATCTGAACTCTGGAAACACCATATATTTT. This codes for CATSRDLNSGNTIYF.

This clonotype was counted at least ten times. The genes are TRBV5-1 and TRBJ1-1; the D gene is possibly TRBD1 (6 bases). The germline gives CDR1 SGHRS, CDR2 YFSETQ. This CDR3 comprises 16 residues. The V end was cut by 4 bases, the J end by 5 bases, with 21 bases between. CDR3 nucleotide sequence: TGCGCCAGCAGCCAAATACAGGGCCTCGGTGGAACTGAAGCTTTCTTT. Translating gives CASSQIQGLGGTEAFF.

This clonotype turned up a few times. The chain is built from TRBV2 and TRBJ2-3; TRBD2 agrees at 16 bases. V was pared by 6 bases and J by 3 bases, with 12 bases of the junction left unmatched. The germline gives CDR1 SNHLY, CDR2 FYNNEI. CDR3 length equals 19 residues. The CDR3 region has the DNA TGTGCCAGCAGCGGACCCGGGACTAGCGGGGGGGGTGTGACAGATACGCAGTATTTT. Translation gives CASSGPGTSGGGVTDTQYF.

The gene calls are TRBV19 and TRBJ1-5; D might be TRBD1 (5 bases). Trimming removed 3 bases at V and 7 bases at J, with 13 bases between. Germline CDR1 reads LNHDA; CDR2 reads SQIVND (reference sequence). The CDR3 spans 14 residues. CDR3 sequence: CASSMGGAGQPQHF. The CDR3 DNA is TGTGCCAGTAGTATGGGAGGGGCAGGGCAGCCCCAGCATTTT.

The chain has TRBV7-4 and TRBJ2-5; weak D call: TRBD1 (5 bases). The CDR3 is 14 amino acids. V lost 5 bases and J 0 bases, leaving 10 bases between the germline ends. CDR1 is SGHVT and CDR2 is SQSDAQ in the germline V gene. Here the CDR3 DNA reads TGTGCCAGCAGCCCGCGACAGCACCAAGAGACCCAGTACTTC. Translation: CASSPRQHQETQYF.

This clonotype was seen a handful of times. CDR3 in amino acids: CASSHITAGELFF. The DNA for the CDR3 is TGCGCCAGCAGCCATATTACGGCCGGGGAGCTGTTTTTT. The chain links TRBV4-3 to TRBJ2-2; D not resolved. V was pared by 3 bases and J by 6 bases, with 8 bases between. The germline V gene encodes CDR1 LGHNA and CDR2 YSLEER. The CDR3 runs to 13 residues.

V gene TRBV7-6 combines with J gene TRBJ2-7; 10 positions agree with TRBD1. Trimming cost V 4 bases and J 3 bases; bases outside gene matches: 6. The V gene's germline CDR1 is SGHVS and CDR2 FNYEAQ. This CDR3 comprises 15 residues. For the CDR3, the DNA is TGTGCCAGCAGCTCAGGGACAGGGGCAGGCTACGAGCAGTACTTC. Translated, it gives CASSSGTGAGYEQYF. Together with reference TRBV7-6 and TRBJ2-7, the CDR3 gives the full variable domain: GAGVSQSPRYKVTKRGQDVALRCDPISGHVSLYWYRQALGQGPEFLTYFNYEAQQDKSGLPNDRFSAERPEGSISTLTIQRTEQRDSAMYRCASSSGTGAGYEQYFGPGTRLTVT.

This clonotype was detected ten times or more. The rearrangement links TRBV5-1 to TRBJ2-7, with D uncertain. The germline gives CDR1 SGHRS, CDR2 YFSETQ. The V gene lost 5 bases and the J gene lost 2 bases, with 17 bases spanning the gap. This CDR3 has 15 amino acids. As DNA, the CDR3 is TGCGCCAGCAGTTCGACCCCTCTAGGGCCCTACGAGCAGTACTTC. Translated, it gives CASSSTPLGPYEQYF.

In its sample, this clonotype was seen a few times. J is TRBJ1-4 and V is TRBV11-3; no definite D call. The V gene lost 3 bases and the J gene lost 5 bases, with 10 bases spanning the gap. The CDR3 extends over 14 amino acids. Germline V gene data show CDR1 as SGHNT and CDR2 as YENEEA. The CDR3 coding sequence is TGTGCCAGCAGCTTTTACGGAGAAAATGAAAAACTGTTTTTT. Amino acids: CASSFYGENEKLFF.

This clonotype was seen at least ten times. This chain links TRBV29-1 with TRBJ2-3; a possible D gene is TRBD2 (6 bases). From germline, CDR1 is SQVTM and CDR2 ANQGSEA. Trimming removed 6 bases from V and 0 bases from J, with 13 bases in between. This CDR3 contains 14 residues. The CDR3 reads CSVPWAGSTDTQYF. The CDR3, as DNA: TGCAGCGTCCCCTGGGCGGGGAGCACAGATACGCAGTATTTT.

This clonotype appeared many times. V usage is TRBV12-3 or TRBV12-4 and J usage is TRBJ2-4, with TRBD1 matching 7 bases. The CDR3 totals 15 residues. The V and J ends lost 4 bases and 7 bases, in that order; junction bases with no gene match: 10. The CDR3 loop reads CASSSTQTGRNIQYF. As DNA, the CDR3 is TGTGCCAGCAGTTCCACCCAGACAGGGCGTAACATTCAGTACTTC.

The table lists this clonotype with many counts. The chain carries TRBV7-8 and TRBJ2-7; 8 nucleotides line up with TRBD2. V shed 1 base, J shed 1 base, and the junction held 6 bases outside the gene matches. CDR1 is SGHVS and CDR2 is FQNEAQ in the germline V gene. The CDR3 covers 16 residues. CDR3 sequence: CASSLGSGGPSYEQYF. The DNA for the CDR3 is TGTGCCAGCAGCTTAGGGAGCGGGGGTCCATCCTACGAGCAGTACTTC.

This clonotype came up many times. The V and J genes are TRBV7-9 and TRBJ1-1, with 8 bases lining up with TRBD1. This CDR3 contains 16 residues. Germline V gene data show CDR1 as SEHNR and CDR2 as FQNEAQ (reference sequence). After removal of 4 bases from V and 4 bases from J, the junction contained 11 bases not matched to a gene. CDR3 DNA sequence: TGTGCCAGCAGCTCATTCAACAGGGGGTCCGGCACTGAAGCTTTCTTT. The encoded protein is CASSSFNRGSGTEAFF. Full variable domain (missing parts from reference TRBV7-9 and TRBJ1-1): DTGVSQNPRHKITKRGQNVTFRCDPISEHNRLYWYRQTLGQGPEFLTYFQNEAQLEKSRLLSDRFSAERPKGSFSTLEIQRTEQGDSAMYLCASSSFNRGSGTEAFFGQGTRLTVV.

This clonotype was counted a few times. The chain has TRBV7-2 and TRBJ2-7; D is perhaps TRBD2 (6 bases). With 2 bases removed from V and 2 bases from J, the gap between germline ends came to 13 bases. Germline V gives CDR1 SGHTA, CDR2 FQGNSA. This CDR3 spans 15 amino acids. The CDR3 coding sequence is TGTGCCAGCAGCTTATACGGGAGTAAACCCTACGAGCAGTACTTC. Amino acid sequence: CASSLYGSKPYEQYF.

This clonotype was recorded at least ten times. The J gene is TRBJ2-7, the V gene TRBV7-9; tentative D call: TRBD1 (5 bases). This CDR3 is 16 amino acids long. Trimming removed 4 bases from V and 1 base from J, with 17 bases in between. Germline V gene data show CDR1 as SEHNR and CDR2 as FQNEAQ (reference sequence). This CDR3 is CASSSGLERLSYEQYF. CDR3 nucleotide sequence: TGTGCCAGCAGCTCAGGGTTAGAGAGACTTTCCTACGAGCAGTACTTC.

Many counts were recorded for this clonotype. The rearrangement links TRBV7-8 to TRBJ2-3; D uncertain. CDR3 length equals 15 residues. Per the germline V gene, CDR1 is SGHVS and CDR2 is FQNEAQ. V was pared by 1 base and J by 4 bases, with 12 bases between. CDR3 residues: CASSLEAYSPDTQYF. Written as DNA, the CDR3 is TGTGCCAGCAGCTTAGAGGCGTATAGCCCAGATACGCAGTATTTT. The full variable domain, its missing parts supplied by reference TRBV7-8 and TRBJ2-3, is GAGVSQSPRYKVAKRGQDVALRCDPISGHVSLFWYQQALGQGPEFLTYFQNEAQLDKSGLPSDRFFAERPEGSVSTLKIQRTQQEDSAVYLCASSLEAYSPDTQYFGPGTRLTVL.

This clonotype appeared a few times. The chain links TRBV2 to TRBJ2-7; D perhaps matches TRBD1 (6 bases). The CDR3 spans 14 residues. V dropped 10 bases and J dropped 5 bases, with 21 bases sitting between them. Germline-derived CDR1 and CDR2 are SNHLY and FYNNEI. CDR3: CANPPRGGIHEQYF. In DNA form, the CDR3 reads TGTGCCAACCCCCCACGAGGGGGTATACACGAGCAGTACTTC.

CDR3 in DNA: TGCAGTGCTAGAGAATTGGTCGGGTCCCTGGGCTATGGCTACACCTTC. Residues: CSARELVGSLGYGYTF. V usage is TRBV20-1 and J usage is TRBJ1-2; D is uncertain. Germline CDR1 is DFQATT and CDR2 is SNEGSKA (reference sequence). Trimming pared 0 bases from V and 4 bases from J, leaving 18 bases between. This CDR3 has 16 amino acids.

This clonotype occurred a few times. This chain connects TRBV7-6 to TRBJ1-3; D is unclear. The length of the CDR3 is 12 residues. The V end was cut by 4 bases, the J end by 7 bases, with 8 bases between. Germline V gene data show CDR1 as SGHVS and CDR2 as FNYEAQ. CDR3 loop: CASSSVGNTIYF. The CDR3 DNA sequence: TGTGCCAGCAGCTCGGTGGGGAACACCATATATTTT.

This clonotype has a count of ten or more. The genes are TRBV12-3 or TRBV12-4 and TRBJ1-1; perhaps TRBD1 as D (6 bases). The ends were cut back, 8 bases at V and 8 bases at J, with 12 bases in the middle. This CDR3 contains 11 residues. CDR3 in DNA: TGTGCCAGCTCTAGGGGGTGGGAAGCTTTCTTT. This encodes CASSRGWEAFF.

This sequence joins TRBV4-3 and TRBJ1-3; D is unresolved. From germline, CDR1 is LGHNA and CDR2 YSLEER. CDR3 length: 14 amino acids. Trimming removed 0 bases at V and 4 bases at J, with 7 bases between. The CDR3: CASSQEIGGNTIYF. The CDR3 DNA follows: TGCGCCAGCAGCCAAGAGATTGGAGGAAACACCATATATTTT.